The rows below give T cell receptor beta chains drawn from one sample of a study of response to subunit inactivated influenza vaccine. MiXCR was run by TCRdb on the RT-PCR reads, yielding one entry per CDR3 protein. The sample lists approximately 170,000 distinct CDR3 sequences; approximately 15% were seen once. Sequenced material: CD8+ T cells sorted from PBMCs, taken more than 4 days after vaccination. These receptors were collected from a man aged 50 to 59 who received an inactivated influenza vaccine. Each CDR3 is given with its conserved first and last residue. A D gene is named only where the DNA matches it firmly. Part of the rows lack a size; the others show once, few, many or a class for expanded clones.

v_call	j_call	cdr3_length	clone_size	d_call	cdr3_aa	cdr3_nt
TRBV9	TRBJ2-1	17	-	-	CASSVFEKILAYNEQFF	TGTGCCAGCAGCGTATTTGAAAAAATACTTGCCTACAATGAGCAGTTCTTC
TRBV11-2	TRBJ2-1	14	few	-	CASSSAYSYNEQFF	TGTGCCAGCAGCTCTGCGTACTCCTACAATGAGCAGTTCTTC
TRBV12-3/TRBV12-4	TRBJ1-2	13	-	-	CASSRDTSYGYTF	TGTGCCAGCAGCCGCGACACGAGCTATGGCTACACCTTC
TRBV5-5	TRBJ2-1	17	few	-	CASSLEAALSSYNEQFF	TGTGCCAGCAGCTTGGAGGCAGCGCTAAGCTCCTACAATGAGCAGTTCTTC
TRBV12-3/TRBV12-4	TRBJ1-3	17	few	-	CASSSTDSFYSGNTIYF	TGTGCCAGCAGTTCCACGGACAGTTTCTACTCTGGAAACACCATATATTTT
TRBV6-2/TRBV6-3	TRBJ2-1	14	few	-	CASNHVGAYNEQFF	TGTGCCAGCAACCACGTCGGGGCCTACAATGAGCAGTTCTTC
TRBV6-6	TRBJ2-3	11	few	TRBD1	CASNTGATQYF	TGTGCCAGCAACACAGGGGCCACGCAGTATTTT
TRBV20-1	TRBJ2-7	15	many	-	CSARDLRGTSYEQYF	TGCAGTGCTAGAGATCTACGCGGGACCTCCTACGAGCAGTACTTC
TRBV28	TRBJ2-7	14	few	-	CATRSRDLSYEQYF	TGTGCCACTCGGAGCCGGGACCTCTCCTACGAGCAGTACTTC
TRBV4-2	TRBJ2-7	14	-	TRBD1	CASSHPGTDYEQYF	TGTGCCAGCAGCCATCCCGGGACAGACTACGAGCAGTACTTC
TRBV25-1	TRBJ2-7	15	-	-	CASSRGNLNSYEQYF	TGTGCCAGCAGTCGGGGCAACCTCAACTCCTATGAGCAGTACTTC
TRBV6-2/TRBV6-3	TRBJ1-1	16	once	-	CASSYAPGEMNTEAFF	TGTGCCAGCAGTTACGCACCGGGGGAGATGAACACTGAAGCTTTCTTT
TRBV29-1	TRBJ2-1	14	-	-	CSVEARWSDNEQFF	TGCAGCGTTGAAGCTCGGTGGTCGGACAATGAGCAGTTCTTC
TRBV7-9	TRBJ2-7	17	-	-	CASSSLVGSQRSYEQYF	TGTGCCAGCAGCTCCTTAGTTGGGAGTCAAAGGTCCTACGAGCAGTACTTC
TRBV27	TRBJ1-6	13	-	-	CASSSVYNSPLHF	TGTGCCAGCAGTTCAGTTTATAATTCACCCCTCCACTTT
TRBV5-5	TRBJ1-2	11	-	-	CASSLAYGYTF	TGTGCCAGCAGCCTAGCCTATGGCTACACCTTC
TRBV28	TRBJ2-2	13	-	-	CASSWPGTGELFF	TGTGCCAGCAGTTGGCCAGGGACCGGGGAGCTGTTTTTT
TRBV18	TRBJ2-5	14	-	-	CASSPIRTQETQYF	TGTGCCAGCTCACCAATCAGAACCCAAGAGACCCAGTACTTC
TRBV28	TRBJ1-2	14	-	-	CASSRSGPLEGYTF	TGTGCCAGCAGTCGGTCAGGGCCCCTCGAAGGCTACACCTTC
TRBV29-1	TRBJ2-5	11	many	-	CSVPGGETQYF	TGCAGCGTTCCTGGGGGAGAGACCCAGTACTTC
TRBV4-3	TRBJ2-1	14	few	-	CASSQEGAYNEQFF	TGCGCCAGCAGCCAAGAGGGAGCTTACAATGAGCAGTTCTTC
TRBV7-9	TRBJ1-3	15	few	TRBD1	CASSREGAVGNTIYF	TGTGCCAGCAGCCGCGAGGGGGCCGTGGGAAACACCATATATTTT
TRBV20-1	TRBJ2-1	16	few	-	CSASERVGSSYNEQFF	TGCAGTGCTAGTGAACGGGTAGGAAGCTCCTACAATGAGCAGTTCTTC
TRBV29-1	TRBJ2-2	15	-	-	CSVEGNSWNTGELFF	TGCAGCGTTGAAGGAAATAGTTGGAACACCGGGGAGCTGTTTTTT
TRBV20-1	TRBJ2-7	13	-	-	CSARHRDRYEQYF	TGCAGTGCTAGGCACAGGGACCGCTACGAGCAGTACTTC
TRBV18	TRBJ2-1	12	few	-	CASSPVYNEQFF	TGTGCCAGCTCACCAGTCTACAATGAGCAGTTCTTC
TRBV12-3/TRBV12-4	TRBJ2-3	13	-	-	CASSLLSGDTQYF	TGTGCCAGCAGTTTGCTTTCAGGGGATACGCAGTATTTT
TRBV5-8	TRBJ2-1	15	-	-	CASSLVQGLPLEQFF	TGTGCCAGCAGCTTGGTCCAGGGGCTACCCCTTGAGCAGTTCTTC
TRBV12-3/TRBV12-4	TRBJ1-2	14	few	TRBD1	CASSFRTGTYGYTF	TGTGCCAGCAGCTTTAGGACAGGGACCTATGGCTACACCTTC
TRBV15	TRBJ1-6	16	-	TRBD1	CATSRSRDRVSSPLHF	TGTGCCACCAGCAGATCCCGGGACAGGGTGTCTTCACCCCTCCACTTT
TRBV29-1	TRBJ1-2	13	many	TRBD1	CSVPTGGDYGYTF	TGCAGCGTTCCTACAGGGGGAGACTATGGCTACACCTTC
TRBV9	TRBJ2-1	13	-	-	CASSVGSTNEQFF	TGTGCCAGCAGCGTAGGTTCCACGAATGAGCAGTTCTTC
TRBV28	TRBJ2-5	16	-	-	CASSPPFQGYVETQYF	TGTGCCAGCAGCCCCCCGTTCCAGGGCTACGTGGAGACCCAGTACTTC
TRBV7-9	TRBJ2-3	14	few	-	CASSLAQVADTQYF	TGTGCCAGCAGCTTAGCTCAGGTGGCAGATACGCAGTATTTT
TRBV11-2	TRBJ2-1	16	many	TRBD1	CASSFSWTGPYNEQFF	TGTGCCAGCAGCTTCTCCTGGACAGGCCCCTACAATGAGCAGTTCTTC
TRBV12-3/TRBV12-4	TRBJ2-1	12	many	-	CASSTGYNEQFF	TGTGCCAGCAGTACCGGGTACAATGAGCAGTTCTTC
TRBV5-6	TRBJ2-1	15	-	TRBD2	CASSSGLAGPNEQFF	TGTGCCAGCAGCTCGGGACTAGCGGGGCCCAATGAGCAGTTCTTC
TRBV27	TRBJ2-3	15	-	-	CASSLGGLRKDTQYF	TGTGCCAGCAGTTTAGGGGGCCTCAGGAAAGATACGCAGTATTTT
TRBV4-3	TRBJ2-2	16	-	TRBD1	CASSQEGTGWFGELFF	TGCGCCAGCAGCCAAGAAGGGACAGGGTGGTTCGGGGAGCTGTTTTTT
TRBV6-1	TRBJ2-5	15	few	TRBD2	CASSEGLAGEETQYF	TGTGCCAGCAGTGAAGGACTAGCGGGGGAAGAGACCCAGTACTTC
TRBV9	TRBJ2-5	16	few	TRBD2	CASSARLLAGRETQYF	TGTGCCAGCAGCGCGAGACTTCTAGCGGGCCGGGAGACCCAGTACTTC
TRBV29-1	TRBJ2-1	13	-	TRBD1	CSVGPGGYNEQFF	TGCAGCGTCGGGCCAGGGGGCTACAATGAGCAGTTCTTC
TRBV21-1	TRBJ2-1	14	-	-	CASSKSPRENEQFF	TGTGCCAGCAGCAAATCCCCCAGGGAGAATGAGCAGTTCTTC
TRBV28	TRBJ2-7	12	few	-	CASSTSGYEQYF	TGTGCCAGCAGTACCAGCGGCTACGAGCAGTACTTC
TRBV6-6	TRBJ2-1	12	few	-	CANGGRYNEQFF	TGTGCCAACGGCGGACGCTACAATGAGCAGTTCTTC
TRBV9	TRBJ2-2	16	-	-	CASSVDGGLSTGELFF	TGTGCCAGCAGCGTAGACGGGGGTCTTTCCACCGGGGAGCTGTTTTTT
TRBV20-1	TRBJ2-1	15	many	TRBD2	CSAPRLAGDDNEQFF	TGCAGTGCTCCCCGACTAGCGGGAGACGACAATGAGCAGTTCTTC
TRBV12-3/TRBV12-4	TRBJ2-3	15	many	-	CASSALVGRTDTQYF	TGTGCCAGCAGCGCCCTGGTAGGACGAACAGATACGCAGTATTTT
TRBV5-1	TRBJ1-5	14	few	-	CASSGDGHNQPQHF	TGCGCCAGCAGTGGCGATGGGCACAATCAGCCCCAGCATTTT
TRBV12-3/TRBV12-4	TRBJ2-3	15	-	TRBD2	CASSFGGGDTDTQYF	TGTGCCAGCAGTTTTGGCGGGGGGGACACAGATACGCAGTATTTT
TRBV19	TRBJ2-1	16	few	-	CASSAPGRSSYNEQFF	TGTGCCAGTAGCGCGCCGGGACGGAGCTCCTACAATGAGCAGTTCTTC
TRBV4-2	TRBJ2-1	15	-	TRBD1	CASSQEDRVYNEQFF	TGTGCCAGCAGCCAAGAGGACAGGGTTTACAATGAGCAGTTCTTC
TRBV20-1	TRBJ2-7	14	-	-	CSTPLDPGNYEQYF	TGCAGTACCCCCCTGGACCCCGGGAACTACGAGCAGTACTTC
TRBV20-1	TRBJ2-1	15	-	TRBD2	CSARKTSGGADEQFF	TGCAGTGCTAGAAAGACAAGCGGGGGGGCCGATGAGCAGTTCTTC
TRBV4-1	TRBJ2-1	15	few	TRBD2	CASSQGSGVYNEQFF	TGCGCCAGCAGCCAAGGAAGCGGGGTTTACAATGAGCAGTTCTTC
TRBV7-9	TRBJ1-1	17	-	TRBD1	CASSLIGTGGTGTEAFF	TGTGCCAGCAGCTTAATCGGGACAGGGGGTACCGGGACTGAAGCTTTCTTT
TRBV29-1	TRBJ2-6	15	-	-	CSDTGRDRFANVLTF	TGCAGCGACACCGGCCGAGACCGTTTTGCCAACGTCCTGACTTTC
TRBV7-9	TRBJ2-6	15	-	-	CASSLRSTGANVLTF	TGTGCCAGCAGCTTAAGGTCTACTGGGGCCAACGTCCTGACTTTC
TRBV7-9	TRBJ2-7	15	-	-	CASSLEGGFFYEQYF	TGTGCCAGCAGCTTAGAGGGCGGGTTTTTCTACGAGCAGTACTTC